A single T cell receptor (beta chain) is shown here with its context. These data originate in a study of T cells in tuberculosis. Across the study: The T cells targeted glucose monomycolate, a mycobacterial lipid, via CD1B.

There are 14 residues in the CDR3. CDR1 SGHTA and CDR2 FQGNSA come from the germline V gene. Between the trimmed V and J ends, which lost 6 bases and 3 bases, there was a span of 12 bases. Using immunoSEQ multiplex PCR, the repertoire was profiled, and TCRdb retains in-frame clones only, with some absent. The sample holds 25,000 to 35,000 clones; roughly 94% are singletons and the top ten take approximately 8%. This TCR derives from a donor aged 10-29 years with latent tuberculosis or without tuberculosis infection. The sample consisted of PBMCs. The chain carries TRBV7-2 and TRBJ2-4; weak D call: TRBD1 (6 bases). The DNA for the CDR3 is TGTGCCAGCAGTCGAGAACAGGGCAAAAACATTCAGTACTTC. As protein: CASSREQGKNIQYF.